This T cell receptor beta chain was recovered during a study of shared clonotypes between healthy human individuals. Here immunoSEQ multiplex PCR was the method, and the copy in TCRdb shows in-frame clones only, minus some. The table lists roughly 1,800,000 clones, approximately 94% of them singletons. Concerning this clone: One junction end does not reproduce the germline sequence, and a read error may be involved.

CDR3 size: 13 residues. Germline CDR1 reads SGHTA; CDR2 reads FQGNSA. Selected positively for CCR7 and CD45RO-negative, naive CD8 cells excluded terminally differentiated effector memory CD45RA+ cells. The chain combines TRBV7-2 with TRBJ2-7; no definite D call. This TCR derives from a man aged 18 to 30 in good health. The sequenced sample consisted of naive CD8+ T cells sorted from blood. DNA of the CDR3: TGTGCCAGCAGCTTAGAGGTCGGGTTTTGGCGCTTCTTC. Translated, it gives CASSLEVGFWRFF. The full variable domain, in which reference TRBV7-2 and TRBJ2-7 provide the parts outside the CDR3, is GAGVSQSPSNKVTEKGKDVELRCDPISGHTALYWYRQSLGQGLEFLIYFQGNSAPDKSGLPSDRFSAERTGGSVSTLTIQRTQQEDSAVYLCASSLEVGFWRFFGPGTRLTVT.